These 24 T cell receptor beta chains were sequenced from one sample in a study of immune evolution from preneoplasia to lung adenocarcinoma. The protocol was immunoSEQ multiplex PCR, while the TCRdb copy is restricted to in-frame clones and leaves out a portion. This sample has a few thousand clones, with about four fifths found just once. Material for sequencing was FFPE invasive lung adenocarcinoma tissue. The receptor set was obtained from a person aged 40 to 65 with lung adenocarcinoma. Some clones in this sample may be carry-over from other donors' samples.

This chain links TRBV6-4 with TRBJ2-3; 8 positions match TRBD2. The CDR3 is 14 amino acids. With V trimmed by 4 bases and J by 4 bases, 4 bases remained unmatched. The germline V gene encodes CDR1 MRHNA and CDR2 SNTAGT. CDR3 sequence reads: CASSAGGPPDTQYF. The CDR3 DNA sequence: TGTGCCAGCAGTGCGGGAGGGCCCCCAGATACGCAGTATTTT.

The V call is TRBV19, the J call TRBJ1-5; possibly TRBD1 for D (5 bases). Trimming left V 4 bases short and J 0 bases short, with 16 bases between. The CDR3 extends over 17 amino acids. Germline loops: CDR1 LNHDA, CDR2 SQIVND (reference sequence). The CDR3 DNA sequence: TGTGCCAGTAGTACCCGGGACGGTTACCTTAGCAATCAGCCCCAGCATTTT. Translation: CASSTRDGYLSNQPQHF.

The chain links TRBV5-1 to TRBJ2-5; D possibly corresponds to TRBD2 (7 bases). CDR1 is SGHRS and CDR2 is YFSETQ in the germline V gene. V gave up 0 bases and J gave up 4 bases, with 13 bases separating them. The CDR3 extends over 15 amino acids. This CDR3 reads CASSLVDGGRETQYF. CDR3 nucleotides: TGCGCCAGCAGCTTGGTCGACGGGGGGCGAGAGACCCAGTACTTC.

V and J are TRBV4-2 and TRBJ2-5; D call uncertain. The DNA end is more similar to TRBJ2-7, so the J call may be wrong. This CDR3 is built from 13 residues. Germline V gene data show CDR1 as LGHNA and CDR2 as YNFKEQ. CDR3 in amino acids: CASSQVVSDEQYF. Here the CDR3 DNA reads TGTGCCAGCAGCCAAGTGGTCAGCGACGAGCAGTACTTC.

The chain employs TRBV5-6 and TRBJ2-3; no definite D call. V lost 6 bases and J 7 bases, leaving 15 bases between the germline ends. There are 13 residues in the CDR3. Looked up from germline, CDR1 is SGHDT and CDR2 is YYEEEE. CDR3 in DNA: TGTGCCAGCACTAGGAACGTTGTAAATACGCAGTATTTT. This codes for CASTRNVVNTQYF.

This chain joins TRBV30 and TRBJ2-7, with D tentatively TRBD2 (5 bases). The CDR3 contains 13 residues. Germline V gene sequence: CDR1 GTSNPN, CDR2 SVGIG (reference sequence). V lost 5 bases to trimming and J lost 2 bases, with 13 bases between them. The DNA for the CDR3 is TGTGCCTGGGCTCAGCGGAGTCCCTACGAGCAGTACTTC. Amino acid sequence: CAWAQRSPYEQYF.

This chain connects TRBV5-6 to TRBJ2-3; TRBD1 matches at 9 bases. J gave up 4 bases and V 3 bases, and 3 bases lay outside the gene matches. The V gene's germline CDR1 is SGHDT and CDR2 YYEEEE. This CDR3 contains 14 residues. The CDR3 protein is CASSSGQGADTQYF. In nucleotides, the CDR3 is TGTGCCAGCAGCTCGGGACAGGGCGCAGATACGCAGTATTTT.

The chain links TRBV28 to TRBJ1-5; D gene unclear. The CDR3 spans 16 residues. The V gene lost 2 bases and the J gene lost 2 bases, with 13 bases spanning the gap. The germline V gene has CDR1 MDHEN and CDR2 SYDVKM. CDR3 coding DNA: TGTGCCAGCAGTTTACTTCGGGGAACGGGCAATCAGCCCCAGCATTTT. Encoded protein: CASSLLRGTGNQPQHF.

V gene TRBV5-4 combines with J gene TRBJ1-2; tentatively, D is TRBD1 (6 bases). Germline V gene data show CDR1 as SGHNT and CDR2 as YYREEE (reference sequence). The CDR3 is 13 amino acids. V was cut by 4 bases and J by 4 bases, with 11 bases left in between. The CDR3 DNA sequence: TGTGCCAGCAGCCCCCGGGGGGCCTATGGCTACACCTTC. Protein: CASSPRGAYGYTF.

V is TRBV5-1 and J is TRBJ1-5, with 7 nucleotides matching TRBD1. This CDR3 has 15 amino acids. In germline, CDR1 is SGHRS, CDR2 YFSETQ. V trimming: 4 bases; J trimming: 4 bases; junction bases outside the gene matches: 8. This CDR3 reads CASSTSPGQNQPQHF. The DNA for the CDR3 is TGCGCCAGCAGCACTTCCCCGGGACAGAATCAGCCCCAGCATTTT.

The chain employs TRBV7-2 and TRBJ2-5; D is perhaps TRBD2 (5 bases). The CDR3 totals 15 residues. Germline-derived CDR1 and CDR2 are SGHTA and FQGNSA. V lost 3 bases to trimming and J lost 1 base, with 12 bases between them. In nucleotides, the CDR3 is TGTGCCAGCAGCTTCGGCGGGTACCGCCAAGAGACCCAGTACTTC. Translation: CASSFGGYRQETQYF.

The chain has TRBV5-1 and TRBJ2-7, with D hard to call. V was cut by 0 bases and J by 2 bases, with 12 bases left in between. CDR3 size: 15 residues. CDR1 and CDR2 from the germline V gene are SGHRS and YFSETQ. The CDR3 nucleotides are TGCGCCAGCAGCTTGGTGGCAAACTTCCCCTACGAGCAGTACTTC. It specifies CASSLVANFPYEQYF.

The chain carries TRBV4-2 and TRBJ2-7; TRBD2 matches 10 bases. Germline assignment: CDR1 LGHNA and CDR2 YNFKEQ. V trimming: 0 bases; J trimming: 4 bases; junction bases outside the gene matches: 9. The CDR3 sequence is 17 residues long. This chain's CDR3 is CASSQDGLAGVRYEQYF. The CDR3 bases are TGTGCCAGCAGCCAAGATGGGCTAGCGGGAGTAAGATACGAGCAGTACTTC.

This rearrangement joins TRBV11-3 to TRBJ2-3; D gene uncertain. The CDR3 has 13 residues. CDR1 is SGHNT, CDR2 YENEEA, per germline. Trimming pared 0 bases from V and 3 bases from J, leaving 4 bases between. CDR3 DNA: TGTGCCAGCAGCTTAGAGGGGACAGATACGCAGTATTTT. This codes for CASSLEGTDTQYF.

This chain links TRBV10-1 with TRBJ2-5; D gene unclear. V was clipped by 0 bases and J by 2 bases, with 13 bases between them. Looked up from germline, CDR1 is WNHNN and CDR2 is SYGVQD (reference sequence). This CDR3 region has 16 residues. The CDR3 loop is CASSESSGRGQETQYF. The DNA for the CDR3 is TGCGCCAGCAGTGAGTCGAGTGGACGCGGACAAGAGACCCAGTACTTC.

The J gene is TRBJ2-2, the V gene TRBV6-6; perhaps TRBD2 as D (6 bases). This CDR3 comprises 15 residues. The V gene lost 2 bases and the J gene lost 7 bases, with 14 bases spanning the gap. Germline V gene lookup returns CDR1 MNHNY and CDR2 SVGAGI (reference sequence). The CDR3, as DNA: TGTGCCAGCAGTTACGTCGCGGGACTCGGCGGGGAGCTGTTTTTT. Translating it yields CASSYVAGLGGELFF.

The chain joins TRBV2 to TRBJ1-5; unclear D gene. The CDR3 is 15 amino acids. V was shortened by 1 base and J by 5 bases, with 12 bases between the two germline ends. The germline gives CDR1 SNHLY, CDR2 FYNNEI. The CDR3 sequence is CASSEVILGYQPQHF. Here the CDR3 DNA reads TGTGCCAGCAGTGAAGTGATTTTGGGCTATCAGCCCCAGCATTTT.

As concerns this clone: The DNA is left out, because the CDR3 cannot be placed on it with certainty; the CDR3 is given as TCRdb lists it. V usage is TRBV30 and J usage is TRBJ1-4; the table assigns TRBD1, which was not confirmed against the DNA. The CDR3 spans 13 amino acids, including both terminal residues. The germline gives CDR1 GTSNPN, CDR2 SVGIG (reference sequence). CDR3 sequence reads: CAWSGTEMKNCFF.

V is TRBV10-1 and J is TRBJ1-1; D is undetermined. V gave up 8 bases and J gave up 13 bases, with 14 bases separating them. The CDR3 is made up of 10 amino acids. CDR1 WNHNN and CDR2 SYGVQD come from the germline V gene (reference sequence). CDR3 nucleotide sequence: TGCGCCAGCTGGGATCGCGAATTTTTCTTT. This encodes CASWDREFFF.

V gene TRBV5-1 combines with J gene TRBJ2-1, with a weak D call TRBD2 (6 bases). Trimming removed 4 bases at V and 0 bases at J, with 14 bases between. This CDR3 region has 16 residues. Germline-derived CDR1 and CDR2 are SGHRS and YFSETQ. The CDR3 region has the DNA TGCGCCAGCAGCCCGGATAGCGGAAACTCCTACAATGAGCAGTTCTTC. It encodes CASSPDSGNSYNEQFF.

The V call is TRBV2, the J call TRBJ2-7; TRBD1 matches 7 bases. The CDR3 loop spans 15 amino acids. V dropped 7 bases and J dropped 3; count of bases not matched to a gene: 12. Germline CDR1 SNHLY, CDR2 FYNNEI. CDR3 sequence: CASNLDRVGFYEQYF. The CDR3 DNA reads as TGTGCCAGCAACCTAGACAGGGTCGGTTTCTACGAGCAGTACTTC.

The chain carries TRBV9 and TRBJ1-4; D gene ambiguous. V lost 4 bases and J lost 8, with 15 bases in between. The germline CDR1 and CDR2 sequences are SGDLS and YYNGEE. The CDR3 has 14 amino acids. CDR3 nucleotides: TGTGCCAGCAGCATCGCCGGTTTCCCCGAAAAACTGTTTTTT. Amino acid sequence: CASSIAGFPEKLFF.

The J gene is TRBJ1-1, the V gene TRBV6-5; D is perhaps TRBD1 (5 bases). The ends were cut back, 6 bases at V and 10 bases at J, with 24 bases in the middle. Germline lookup yields CDR1 MNHEY and CDR2 SVGAGI. This CDR3 has 15 residues. The CDR3 DNA is TGTGCCAGCAGGATAAAGACAGAATCGGTGTCTCGAGCTTTCTTT. Amino acids: CASRIKTESVSRAFF.

With regard to this clone: Other DNA sequences of this sample code for an identical CDR3. The chain carries TRBV6-1 and TRBJ1-5; D remains ambiguous. This CDR3 region has 12 residues. From germline, CDR1 is MNHNS and CDR2 SASEGT. V shed 5 bases and J shed 1 base, with 3 bases lying between them. The CDR3 coding sequence is TGTGCCAGCAGTCACAGCAATCAGCCCCAGCATTTT. This sequence encodes CASSHSNQPQHF.